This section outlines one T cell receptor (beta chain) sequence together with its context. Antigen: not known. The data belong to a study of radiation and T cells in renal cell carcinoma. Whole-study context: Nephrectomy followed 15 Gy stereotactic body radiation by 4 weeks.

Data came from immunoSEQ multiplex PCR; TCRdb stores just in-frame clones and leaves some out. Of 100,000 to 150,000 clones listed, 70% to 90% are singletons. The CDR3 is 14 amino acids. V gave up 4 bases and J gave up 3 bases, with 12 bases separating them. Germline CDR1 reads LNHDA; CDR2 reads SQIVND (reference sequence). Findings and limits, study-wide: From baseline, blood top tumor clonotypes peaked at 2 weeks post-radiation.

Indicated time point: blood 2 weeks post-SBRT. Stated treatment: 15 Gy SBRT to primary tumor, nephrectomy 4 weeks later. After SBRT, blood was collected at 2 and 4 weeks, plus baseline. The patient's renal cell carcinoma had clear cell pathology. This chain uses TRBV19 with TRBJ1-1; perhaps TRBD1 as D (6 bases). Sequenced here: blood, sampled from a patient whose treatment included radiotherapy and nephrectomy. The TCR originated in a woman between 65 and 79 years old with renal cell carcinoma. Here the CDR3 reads CASSTLRGYTEAFF. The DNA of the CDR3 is TGTGCCAGTAGTACTTTAAGGGGGTACACTGAAGCTTTCTTT.